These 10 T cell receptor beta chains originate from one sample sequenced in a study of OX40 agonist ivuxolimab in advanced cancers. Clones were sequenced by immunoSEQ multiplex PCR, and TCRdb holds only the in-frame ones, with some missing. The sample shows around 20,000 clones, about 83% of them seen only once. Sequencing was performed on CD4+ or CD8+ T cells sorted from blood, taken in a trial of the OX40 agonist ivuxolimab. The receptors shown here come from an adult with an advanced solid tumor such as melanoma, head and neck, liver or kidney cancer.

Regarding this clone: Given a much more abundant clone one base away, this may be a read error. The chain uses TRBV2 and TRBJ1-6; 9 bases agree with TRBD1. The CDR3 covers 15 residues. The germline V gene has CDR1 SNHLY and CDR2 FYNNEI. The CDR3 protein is CTSSTPGQGNSPLHF. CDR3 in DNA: TGTACCAGCAGTACGCCGGGACAGGGCAACTCACCCCTCCACTTT.

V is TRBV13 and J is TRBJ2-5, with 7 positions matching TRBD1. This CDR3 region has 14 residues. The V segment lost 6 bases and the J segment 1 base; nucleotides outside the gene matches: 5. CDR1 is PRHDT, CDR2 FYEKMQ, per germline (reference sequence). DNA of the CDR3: TGTGCCAGCAGTTACAGGGGATCCCAAGAGACCCAGTACTTC. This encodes CASSYRGSQETQYF.

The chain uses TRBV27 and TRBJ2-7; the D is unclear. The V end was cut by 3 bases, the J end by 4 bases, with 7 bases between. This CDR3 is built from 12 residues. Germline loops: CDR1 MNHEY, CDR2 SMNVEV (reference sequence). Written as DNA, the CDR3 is TGTGCCAGCAGTTTCAACGGTTACGAGCAGTACTTC. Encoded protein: CASSFNGYEQYF.

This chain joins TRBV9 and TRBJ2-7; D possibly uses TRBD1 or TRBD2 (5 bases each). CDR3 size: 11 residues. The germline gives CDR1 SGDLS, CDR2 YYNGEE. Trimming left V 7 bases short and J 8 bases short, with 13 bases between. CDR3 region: CASGTPGQQYF. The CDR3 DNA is TGTGCCAGCGGCACACCGGGACAGCAGTACTTC.

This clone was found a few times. The CDR3 spells CASSLSRRSGLFF. CDR3 nucleotide sequence: TGTGCCAGCAGCTTGAGCAGGCGATCCGGGCTCTTCTTT. The chain joins TRBV7-9 to TRBJ1-1; D is unclear. The V end lost 3 bases, the J end lost 14 bases, and 19 bases lay between the germline ends. Germline loops: CDR1 SEHNR, CDR2 FQNEAQ (reference sequence). The CDR3 contains 13 residues.

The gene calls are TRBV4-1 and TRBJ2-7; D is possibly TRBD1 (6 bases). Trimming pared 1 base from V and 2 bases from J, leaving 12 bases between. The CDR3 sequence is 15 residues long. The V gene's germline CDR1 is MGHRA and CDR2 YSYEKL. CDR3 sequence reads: CASSQAGGPTYEQYF. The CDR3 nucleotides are TGCGCCAGCAGCCAAGCTGGGGGCCCCACCTACGAGCAGTACTTC.

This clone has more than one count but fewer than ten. DNA of the CDR3: TGTGCCAGCAGCTTAACATCCTACAATGAGCAGTTCTTC. This encodes CASSLTSYNEQFF. The chain carries TRBV13 and TRBJ2-1; D gene unclear. This CDR3 is 13 amino acids long. Deletions cut 2 bases from V and 1 base from J, with 3 bases between. CDR1 PRHDT and CDR2 FYEKMQ come from the germline V gene (reference sequence).

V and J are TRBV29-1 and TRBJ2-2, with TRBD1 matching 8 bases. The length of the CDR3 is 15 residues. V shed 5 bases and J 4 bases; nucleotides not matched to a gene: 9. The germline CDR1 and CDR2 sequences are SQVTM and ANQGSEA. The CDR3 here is CSVRQGAIGTGELFF. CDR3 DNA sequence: TGCAGCGTTCGGCAGGGGGCAATTGGCACCGGGGAGCTGTTTTTT.

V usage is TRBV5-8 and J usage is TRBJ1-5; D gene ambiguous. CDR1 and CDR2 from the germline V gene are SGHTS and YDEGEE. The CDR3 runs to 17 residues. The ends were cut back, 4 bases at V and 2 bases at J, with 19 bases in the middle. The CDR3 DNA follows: TGTGCCAGCAGCGACCAGGTGGTGGAATTGGGCAATCAGCCCCAGCATTTT. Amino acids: CASSDQVVELGNQPQHF.

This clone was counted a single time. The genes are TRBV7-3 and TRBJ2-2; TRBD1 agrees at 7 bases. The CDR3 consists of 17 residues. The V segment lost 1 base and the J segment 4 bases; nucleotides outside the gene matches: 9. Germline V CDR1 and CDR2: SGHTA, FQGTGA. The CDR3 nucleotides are TGTGCCAGCAGCTTAAACCCCGGGACAGAAAGCACCGGGGAGCTGTTTTTT. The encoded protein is CASSLNPGTESTGELFF.